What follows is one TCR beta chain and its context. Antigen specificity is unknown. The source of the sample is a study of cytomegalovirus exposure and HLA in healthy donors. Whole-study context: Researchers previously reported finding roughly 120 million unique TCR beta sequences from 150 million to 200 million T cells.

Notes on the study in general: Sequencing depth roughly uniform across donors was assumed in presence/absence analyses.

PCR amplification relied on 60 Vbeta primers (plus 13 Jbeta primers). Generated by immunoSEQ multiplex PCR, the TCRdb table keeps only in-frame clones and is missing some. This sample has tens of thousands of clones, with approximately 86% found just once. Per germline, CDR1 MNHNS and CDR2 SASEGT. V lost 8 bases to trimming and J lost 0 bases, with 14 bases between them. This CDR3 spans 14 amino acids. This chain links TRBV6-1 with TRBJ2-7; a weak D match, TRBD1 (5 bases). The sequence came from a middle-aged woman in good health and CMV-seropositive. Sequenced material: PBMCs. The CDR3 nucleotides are TGTGCCAGCTCGGACAACCGTATCTCCTACGAGCAGTACTTC. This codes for CASSDNRISYEQYF.